The clone carrying this TCR beta chain occurred many times. What it binds is unknown. This record comes from a study of T cells in Graves' hyperthyroidism and ophthalmopathy. Overall study findings and caveats: Within blood appeared most thyroid clonotypes that had expanded above 0.001. Ophthalmopathy was separated from stable hyperthyroidism by a 13 V-J model.

Patients were excluded because of uncontrolled infection, other autoimmune disease, pregnancy or lactation. There are 16 residues in the CDR3. Per the germline V gene, CDR1 is MGHRA and CDR2 is YSYEKL. The V gene lost 1 base and the J gene lost 1 base, with 14 bases spanning the gap. Amplified TCR beta CDR3 regions derived from RNA transcripts. Carried out on the TCR CDR3, a first-round RT-PCR used the HTBI primer set. TCRdb ran MiXCR on the multiplex PCR reads and lists one entry per CDR3 protein. The sample lists hundreds of thousands of distinct CDR3 sequences, more than 13% occurring once. The sequence was collected from a man in his forties or fifties with Graves' ophthalmopathy. The V and J genes are TRBV4-1 and TRBJ2-7; D not certain. Sequences were obtained from blood. The CDR3 reads CASSQGPGDPSYEQYF. Written as DNA, the CDR3 is TGCGCCAGCAGCCAAGGACCTGGGGATCCATCCTACGAGCAGTACTTC.